This TCR beta chain is from a study of vaccination effects on CD4 cells after COVID-19. Study context: Sequencing followed a ViraFEST assay step that expanded antigen-specific CD4+ T cells with viral peptide pools. A median of 72 days separated the second dose and sampling. Study-wide results and caveats: Researchers report that only 1 of 255 vaccine-induced clones in healthy vaccinees cross-reacted with common cold coronaviruses. Vaccine- and infection-induced clones showed marked clonal contraction late following vaccination.

The table came from immunoSEQ multiplex PCR; TCRdb's copy has only in-frame clones and leaves some out. Among about 40,000 clones, around 73% were seen once, and the ten largest hold roughly 8.4%. Researchers isolated CD4+ T cells once approximately eleven days of culture had elapsed. Two-dose BNT162b2 or mRNA-1273 vaccination was given to participants. Concerning this clone: The antigen remains unidentified.

This CDR3 has 15 amino acids. Germline CDR1 SGHTA, CDR2 FQGNSA. The V gene end was trimmed by 5 bases and the J gene end by 1 base; junction bases not matched to a gene: 4. The clonotype comes from a human donor who received a COVID-19 vaccine. This chain links TRBV7-2 with TRBJ2-5; 10 bases line up with TRBD2. Sequences were derived from CD4+ T cells from PBMCs cultured without peptide, sampled after COVID-19 vaccination. Here the CDR3 reads CASSPTSGVQETQYF. The CDR3 DNA sequence: TGTGCCAGCAGCCCTACTAGCGGGGTCCAAGAGACCCAGTACTTC.